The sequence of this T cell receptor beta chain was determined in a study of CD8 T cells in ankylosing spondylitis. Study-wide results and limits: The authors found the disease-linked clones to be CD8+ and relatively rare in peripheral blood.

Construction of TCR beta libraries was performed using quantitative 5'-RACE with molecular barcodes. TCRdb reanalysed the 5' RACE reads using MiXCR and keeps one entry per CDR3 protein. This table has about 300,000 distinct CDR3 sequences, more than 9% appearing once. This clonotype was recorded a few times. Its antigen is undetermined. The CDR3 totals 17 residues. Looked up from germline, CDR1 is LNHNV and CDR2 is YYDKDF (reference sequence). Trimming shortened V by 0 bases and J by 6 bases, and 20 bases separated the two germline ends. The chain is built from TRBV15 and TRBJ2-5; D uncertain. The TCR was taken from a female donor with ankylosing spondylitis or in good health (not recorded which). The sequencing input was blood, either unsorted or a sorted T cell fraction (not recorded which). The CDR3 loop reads CATSRDRDRVTLKTQYF. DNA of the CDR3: TGTGCCACCAGCAGAGATCGTGACCGAGTTACTCTAAAGACCCAGTACTTC.